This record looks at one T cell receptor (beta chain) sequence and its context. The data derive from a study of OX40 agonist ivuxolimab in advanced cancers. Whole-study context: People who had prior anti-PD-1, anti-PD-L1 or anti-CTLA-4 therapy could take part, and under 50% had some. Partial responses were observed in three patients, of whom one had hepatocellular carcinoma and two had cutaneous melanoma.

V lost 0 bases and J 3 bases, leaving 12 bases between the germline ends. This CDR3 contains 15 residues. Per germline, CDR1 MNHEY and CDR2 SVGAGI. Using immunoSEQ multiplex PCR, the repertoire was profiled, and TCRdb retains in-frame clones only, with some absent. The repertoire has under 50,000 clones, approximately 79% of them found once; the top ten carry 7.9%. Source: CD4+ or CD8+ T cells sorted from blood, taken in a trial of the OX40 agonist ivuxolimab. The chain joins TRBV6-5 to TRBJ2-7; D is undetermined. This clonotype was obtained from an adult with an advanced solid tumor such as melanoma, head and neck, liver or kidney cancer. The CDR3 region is CASSYSAGISYEQYF. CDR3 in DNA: TGTGCCAGCAGTTACTCAGCAGGAATCAGCTACGAGCAGTACTTC.